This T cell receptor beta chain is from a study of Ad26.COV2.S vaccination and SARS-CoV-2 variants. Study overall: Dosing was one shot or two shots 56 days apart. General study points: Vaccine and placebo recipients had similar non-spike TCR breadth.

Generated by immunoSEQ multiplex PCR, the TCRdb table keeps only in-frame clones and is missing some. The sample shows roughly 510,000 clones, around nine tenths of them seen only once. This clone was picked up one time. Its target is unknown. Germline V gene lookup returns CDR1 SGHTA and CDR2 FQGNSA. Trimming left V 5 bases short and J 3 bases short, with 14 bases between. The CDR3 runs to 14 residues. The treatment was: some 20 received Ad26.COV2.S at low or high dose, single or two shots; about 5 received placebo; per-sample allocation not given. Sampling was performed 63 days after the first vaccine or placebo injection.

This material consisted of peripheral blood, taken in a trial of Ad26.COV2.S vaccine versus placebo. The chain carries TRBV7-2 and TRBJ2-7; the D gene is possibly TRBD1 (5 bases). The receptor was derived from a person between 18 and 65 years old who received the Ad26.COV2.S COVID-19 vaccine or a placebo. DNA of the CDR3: TGTGCCAGCAGCCCTACCACAGGCCGCTACGAGCAGTACTTC. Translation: CASSPTTGRYEQYF.